This is a list of T cell receptor beta chains from one sample in a study of tumor-infiltrating lymphocytes in oesophageal squamous cell carcinoma. TCRdb itself ran the PCR reads through MiXCR, one entry per CDR3 protein. The table shows around 7,100 distinct CDR3 sequences, with approximately 14% occurring only once. The sample was blood. These receptor sequences come from a male donor with esophageal squamous cell carcinoma. CDR3s include the opening cysteine and the closing phenylalanine or tryptophan. A D gene is named only where the DNA matches it firmly. Size tells how often a clone was seen (once, few, many) or the class of an expanded clone, and some rows leave it out.

D	V	size	J	CDR3	DNA
-	TRBV10-3	-	TRBJ1-6	CAIRFPGGPMDEQYF	TGTGCCATCAGGTTCCCGGGCGGTCCTATGGACGAGCAGTACTTT
-	TRBV28	few	TRBJ1-1	CASSPFGALTEAFF	TGTGCCAGCAGCCCATTTGGTGCGCTCACTGAAGCTTTCTTT
TRBD2	TRBV27	many	TRBJ2-1	CASVSGGNYNEQFF	TGTGCCAGCGTAAGCGGGGGGAATTACAATGAGCAGTTCTTC
-	TRBV6-1	medium-sized	TRBJ1-2	CASSAFYGYTF	TGTGCCAGCAGTGCGTTCTATGGCTACACCTTC
TRBD1	TRBV19	many	TRBJ1-1	CATRGDFTEAFF	TGTGCCACCAGGGGGGATTTCACTGAAGCTTTCTTT
TRBD2	TRBV2	-	TRBJ2-1	CASSEEAGGLEQFF	TGTGCCAGCAGTGAAGAAGCGGGAGGACTGGAGCAGTTCTTC
-	TRBV2	many	TRBJ1-1	CASMLQGIAFF	TGTGCCAGCATGCTACAGGGTATAGCTTTCTTT
-	TRBV24-1	medium-sized	TRBJ2-1	CATSLASSYNEQFF	TGTGCCACCAGTTTAGCGAGCTCCTACAATGAGCAGTTCTTC
-	TRBV11-2	many	TRBJ2-5	CASSPPRDTLRLYKQETQYF	TGTGCCAGCAGCCCGCCACGTGACACGCTGAGACTATACAAACAAGAGACCCAGTACTTC
-	TRBV28	many	TRBJ1-2	CASRSTRGYTF	TGTGCCAGCAGGAGTACGCGTGGCTACACCTTC
TRBD2	TRBV6-4	many	TRBJ2-3	CASGRLAGGTDTQYF	TGTGCCAGCGGGAGACTAGCGGGGGGCACAGATACGCAGTATTTT
-	TRBV11-2	few	TRBJ1-3	CASSLAVVSGNTIYF	TGTGCCAGCAGCTTAGCAGTCGTCTCTGGAAACACCATATATTTT
-	TRBV5-1	-	TRBJ1-4	CASSLAKDGTNEKLFF	TGCGCCAGCAGCTTGGCCAAGGACGGAACTAATGAAAAACTGTTTTTT
-	TRBV7-9	medium-sized	TRBJ1-1	CASSRQGRTEAFF	TGTGCCAGCAGCAGGCAGGGTAGGACTGAAGCTTTCTTT
TRBD1	TRBV5-1	many	TRBJ1-1	CASSGGQGTEAFF	TGCGCCAGCAGCGGCGGACAGGGGACTGAAGCTTTCTTT
-	TRBV6-1	many	TRBJ1-5	CASSEVRPPVSVLHF	TGTGCCAGCAGTGAAGTCCGCCCCCCAGTTTCAGTCCTCCATTTT
TRBD2	TRBV5-1	-	TRBJ2-7	CASSIGTIAGGEQYF	TGCGCCAGCAGCATCGGGACTATCGCCGGCGGCGAGCAGTACTTC
-	TRBV6-1	many	TRBJ2-7	CASSLFSYEQYF	TGTGCCAGCAGCCTTTTTTCCTACGAGCAGTACTTC
-	TRBV5-6	many	TRBJ2-1	CASSLDRAYNEQFF	TGTGCCAGCAGCTTGGATCGAGCCTACAATGAGCAGTTCTTC
-	TRBV6-6	many	TRBJ2-7	CASSYLQVGRNNEQYF	TGTGCCAGCAGTTACCTCCAGGTGGGCAGAAACAATGAGCAGTACTTC
-	TRBV5-6	-	TRBJ1-4	CASRIGRNEKLFF	TGTGCCAGCAGAATAGGAAGGAATGAAAAACTGTTTTTT
-	TRBV24-1	many	TRBJ2-1	CATAPGRIHNEQFF	TGTGCCACCGCACCGGGACGGATCCACAATGAGCAGTTCTTC
-	TRBV5-1	many	TRBJ1-1	CASSLSMNTEAFF	TGCGCCAGCAGCTTGTCGATGAACACTGAAGCTTTCTTT
-	TRBV5-3	-	TRBJ1-4	CASSLGGITNEKLFF	TGTGCCAGCAGCTTGGGAGGGATTACTAATGAAAAACTGTTTTTT
TRBD1	TRBV10-3	many	TRBJ2-5	CAIRGQATQETQYF	TGTGCCATCCGAGGACAGGCTACGCAAGAGACCCAGTACTTC
-	TRBV27	many	TRBJ1-3	CASSSYRDPRNTIYF	TGTGCCAGCAGTTCGTATCGGGACCCGCGAAACACCATATATTTT
-	TRBV12-3/TRBV12-4	medium-sized	TRBJ2-2	CASSFPRQVPGELFF	TGTGCCAGCAGTTTCCCTCGACAGGTACCCGGGGAGCTGTTTTTT
-	TRBV6-2/TRBV6-3	many	TRBJ2-3	CASSYRGVKADTQYF	TGTGCCAGCAGTTACCGCGGGGTAAAGGCGGATACGCAGTATTTT
-	TRBV5-1	-	TRBJ2-7	CASSYDNYEQYF	TGCGCCAGCAGCTATGACAACTACGAGCAGTACTTC